This T cell receptor beta chain comes out of a study of cytomegalovirus exposure and HLA in healthy donors (dated by TCRdb to the late 2010s). Turning to the overall study: An earlier analysis of 550 to 700 of the donors reported approximately 290 Gb of sequence data and 117 million unique TCR beta sequences from about 179 million T cells. Both class I and class II loci were covered by HLA typing, at four-digit resolution. High-throughput TCR immunosequencing, statistical association of individual TCRs with disease status, and machine learning were combined to predict cytomegalovirus infection status. All discovery cohort repertoires had been generated using a single sequencing platform. Four or five DR-DQ haplotypes were treated as single units for association and clustering because of strong linkage in the cohort. Using immunosequencing, the study profiled T cell repertoires from some 670 subjects and related those repertoires to cytomegalovirus serostatus. Along with the roughly 610-subject first cohort, a separate validation cohort of over a hundred different subjects was used. Rather than using new phenotypic data, the later analysis identified candidate immune exposures from TCR beta sequences and from how often those sequences occurred across donors. Typing coverage differed by locus: A, B, C, DRB1 and DQB1 were typed in about 620-630 donors, DQA1 in approximately 520, DPA1 in 600 to 610, and DPB1 in 450 to 480. Across some 400 genotyped donors of the cohort, an average of about 240,000 unique TCR beta nucleotide sequences per donor were sequenced, and approximately 17% of those sequences were non-productive. Approximately 330 gigabases of sequencing data and 75 million to 85 million unique TCR sequences made up an early release that covered several hundred HLA-typed donors. An earlier analysis of approximately 500 of the donors applied high-throughput TCR beta sequencing to assess whether each TCR beta V gene segment acted as functional or pseudogenic. To study patterns of TCR occurrence, a later analysis re-analyzed previously published TCR beta repertoires from 666 donors and added high-resolution HLA genotyping. A later genetic analysis used genome-wide SNP genotypes for about 60% of the 666 donors, treating that subset as a discovery cohort. The aim of the study was to test whether cataloging public T cell receptors could identify signatures of past pathogen exposure. Of the 300 to 500 genotyped donors, 70% to 90% were placed in the genetic ancestry cluster associated with self-reported Caucasian donors. Alongside the repertoire data, information on donor age, sex, ethnicity and CMV serostatus was compiled.

V loses 3 bases of germline sequence and J loses 8 bases, and the interval between the two ends is 14 bases. The germline V gene specifies ENHRY as CDR1 and SYGVKD as CDR2. The CDR3 runs 13 residues from the cysteine to the phenylalanine. Only the CDR3 DNA is retained, 39 bases long and in frame from the first base. The cohort was made up of roughly 670 healthy bone marrow donors. Cohort members were all nominally healthy when sampled, although unrecorded immune exposures were likely present. The donor tested CMV seronegative and was one of the 352 seronegative cohort members. Each donor provided a peripheral blood sample, and peripheral blood mononuclear cells were used for TCR beta sequencing. Genomic DNA extraction from the blood cell samples was performed with the Qiagen DNeasy Blood Extraction Kit. Points the paper makes about the study in general: An association between a missense DCLRE1C variant and V-gene and J-gene trimming of TCR beta chains was found in a later genetic analysis and replicated in an independent cohort. According to a later analysis, most CMV-associated TCR beta chains appeared to be HLA-restricted, and the HLA associations seemed to be driven largely by CMV exposure. A further reported finding was that TCR beta sequences accurately predicted the HLA-A and HLA-B alleles for most subjects in the first cohort. In this cohort, only TCR beta chains were sequenced, and detectable features were limited by the absence of alpha or paired-chain data. Cytomegalovirus status was reported to be diagnosed by the classifier with high specificity and sensitivity in both the original and validation cohorts. CMV serostatus was the only immune exposure information available for the cohort. According to a later analysis, parvovirus B19, influenza, CMV and Epstein-Barr virus appeared linked to several top co-occurrence clusters. Most TCR sequences were observed very rarely across donors, whereas some public TCRs were present in many individuals. Linkage disequilibrium might explain the correlated functional status among segregating V segments, but an unknown experimental factor could not be ruled out. According to a later analysis, TCR association rates differed among HLA loci, with DRB1 alleles showing the most associated TCRs and HLA-C alleles showing the fewest. According to the authors, the approach could potentially be generalized to other disease states and immunological phenotypes. Fewer than 20 rarely observed V segments, including chromosome 9 orphons, were excluded from the earlier analysis of some 590 of the donors because counts were too low. The 87-base-pair reads could not distinguish some IMGT-functional V segments, including TRBV6-2 and TRBV6-3, so those segments were excluded. Because some donors lacked HLA typing at each locus, the association tests relied only on the typed subset. In an earlier analysis of approximately 600 of the donors, most TCR beta V segments were observed in productive rearrangements about 90% or about 30% of the time, broadly matching IMGT annotations. A later analysis found that HLA-associated TCR beta chains were more clonally expanded and had lower generation probabilities than equally common non-associated chains. At a false discovery rate of 0.05, a later analysis linked roughly 17,000 TCR beta sequences to specific HLA alleles. Presence/absence analyses assumed roughly uniform sequencing depth across donors, an assumption that may not hold. A few of the identified cytomegalovirus-associated TCR beta chains were confirmed in vitro to be specific for cytomegalovirus antigens. In a later genetic analysis, fewer N-insertions in productive TCRs were reported among donors in an Asian-associated ancestry cluster than the approximately 710-donor mean. When HLA alleles, especially DR and DQ, strongly co-occurred, attributing TCR associations to individual alleles was difficult. A cluster of highly shared sequence variants was judged likely to be a technical artifact of the sequencing pipeline. A total of fewer than 200 TCR beta chains were listed by the study as associated with cytomegalovirus.

The library relied on the immunoSEQ multiplex PCR assay. A mixture of 60 forward primers for TCR Vbeta segments and 13 reverse primers for TCR Jbeta segments was used in the multiplex PCR. The CDR3 region of rearranged TCR beta genes was amplified from genomic DNA by a multiplex PCR assay. On the Illumina HiSeq System, the amplified TCR beta libraries were sequenced as 87-base-pair reads. The authors' pipeline ran thus. Across the 700 or so repertoires, a later analysis counted roughly 84 million unique TCR beta chains, approximately 10 million of which were shared by at least two donors. Raw reads were error-corrected and collapsed into unique sequences by a nearest-neighbor algorithm in which closely related sequences were merged to remove PCR and sequencing errors. Alignment of CDR3 sequences to IMGT reference sequences was used to assign V, D and J gene segments. For a sequence to be retained, a match of at least six nucleotides to both a V gene segment and a J gene segment was required. Rearrangements were called productive when the CDR3 lacked stop codons and stayed in frame with V and J; all others were non-productive. Following IMGT convention, CDR3 was defined as the stretch from the second conserved V-encoded cysteine up to the conserved J-encoded phenylalanine. Sequences without an unambiguous match to a single V gene segment were excluded from the earlier analysis of almost 600 of the donors. In an earlier analysis of several hundred of the donors, a V segment was called functional when productive rearrangements were above 56.7%, and segregating when the standard deviation between donors exceeded 5%. A statistical classification framework was built for diagnosing cytomegalovirus status from the catalog of TCR beta chain sequences. In a later analysis, V and J genes were assigned by comparing TCR nucleotide sequences against IMGT/GENE-DB human TR gene sequences. Using the TCRdist pipeline, a later analysis assigned CDR3 sequences along with most-parsimonious VDJ recombination scenarios. In a later analysis, each TCR beta chain was defined by its CDR3 amino acid sequence together with its V-gene family, and reads lacking a unique V-gene family were excluded. A later analysis removed 592 highly shared, low-generation-probability nucleotide sequences to deal with suspected cross-contamination and a sequencing artifact. In a later analysis, a clonal expansion index for each public chain was calculated from normalized within-repertoire ranks of inferred template counts. Generation probabilities in a later analysis came from a VDJ recombination model fitted to out-of-frame rearrangements, and those results were checked against IGoR. In a later analysis, TCR-TCR, TCR-HLA and TCR-CMV co-occurrence was scored with hypergeometric tests, and a repertoire-size bias correction was applied to TCR pairs. To estimate false discovery rates, a later analysis permuted the HLA or CMV assignments 20 times. A later analysis grouped co-occurring TCRs with DBSCAN, adding TCRdist sequence similarity when clustering within HLA-allele-positive subsets. Co-occurrence clustering excluded repertoires with fewer than 30,000 or more than 120,000 public chains, plus five with anomalous nucleotide sharing. TCRdb holds this immuneACCESS table with in-frame rearrangements only. Some clones are missing; in checked studies, unresolved V genes explain under half, and the rest has no known cause. The V and J calls and clone size are taken from that table; D and trimming were inferred from the DNA. Within this sample are over 55,000 clones, with over 75% of them counted one time only. The top ten hold 1.4% of the sample.

Details on this clone: This receptor's antigen is unknown. Per-base quality was not reported, and no clone a single base away is much larger than it.

The sequenced material came from PBMCs. The clonotype comes from a man younger than 35 in good health and CMV-seronegative. The rearrangement joined TRBV10-3 to TRBJ2-7, and TRBD1 may be the D gene, going by 5 matching bases. The nucleotide sequence reads as follows: TGTGCCATCAGTGACGAGACAGTGGGTAAGCAGTACTTC. This yields the protein CAISDETVGKQYF.